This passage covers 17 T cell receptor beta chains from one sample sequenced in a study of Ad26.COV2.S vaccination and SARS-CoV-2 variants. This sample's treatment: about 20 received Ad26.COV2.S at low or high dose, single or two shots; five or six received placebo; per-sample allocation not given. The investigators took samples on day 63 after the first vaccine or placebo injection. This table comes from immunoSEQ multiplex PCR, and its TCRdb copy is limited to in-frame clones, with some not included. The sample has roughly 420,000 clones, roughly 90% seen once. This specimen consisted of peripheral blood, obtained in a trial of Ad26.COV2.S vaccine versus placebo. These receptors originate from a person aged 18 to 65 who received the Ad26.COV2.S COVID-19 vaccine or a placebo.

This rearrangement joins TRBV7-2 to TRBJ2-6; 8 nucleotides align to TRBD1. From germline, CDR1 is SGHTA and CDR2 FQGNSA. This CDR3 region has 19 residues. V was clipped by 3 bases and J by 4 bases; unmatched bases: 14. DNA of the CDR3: TGTGCCAGCAGCTTCCTTGGACAGGGTGTTGTGCTCGGGGCCAACGTCCTGACTTTC. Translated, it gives CASSFLGQGVVLGANVLTF. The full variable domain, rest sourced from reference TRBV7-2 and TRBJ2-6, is GAGVSQSPSNKVTEKGKDVELRCDPISGHTALYWYRQSLGQGLEFLIYFQGNSAPDKSGLPSDRFSAERTGGSVSTLTIQRTQQEDSAVYLCASSFLGQGVVLGANVLTFGAGSRLTVL.

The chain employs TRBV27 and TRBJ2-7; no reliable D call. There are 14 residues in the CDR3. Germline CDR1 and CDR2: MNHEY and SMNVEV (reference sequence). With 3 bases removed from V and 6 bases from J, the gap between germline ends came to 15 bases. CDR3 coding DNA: TGTGCCAGCAGTTTTTTGGCCTCAACGGGCGAGCAGTACTTC. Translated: CASSFLASTGEQYF.

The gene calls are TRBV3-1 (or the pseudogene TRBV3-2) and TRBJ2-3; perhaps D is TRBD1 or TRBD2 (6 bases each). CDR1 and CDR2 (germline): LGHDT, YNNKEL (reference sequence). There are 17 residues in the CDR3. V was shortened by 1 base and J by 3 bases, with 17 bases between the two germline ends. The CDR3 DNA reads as TGTGCCAGCAGCCAAGTCGACTTCTGGAGGGGGACAGATACGCAGTATTTT. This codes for CASSQVDFWRGTDTQYF.

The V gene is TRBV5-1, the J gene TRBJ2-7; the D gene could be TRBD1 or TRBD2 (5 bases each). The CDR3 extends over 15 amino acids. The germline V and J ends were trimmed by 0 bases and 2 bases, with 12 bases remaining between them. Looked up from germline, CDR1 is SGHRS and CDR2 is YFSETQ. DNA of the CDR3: TGCGCCAGCAGCTTGGATGGGGGTTTGGCCTACGAGCAGTACTTC. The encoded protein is CASSLDGGLAYEQYF.

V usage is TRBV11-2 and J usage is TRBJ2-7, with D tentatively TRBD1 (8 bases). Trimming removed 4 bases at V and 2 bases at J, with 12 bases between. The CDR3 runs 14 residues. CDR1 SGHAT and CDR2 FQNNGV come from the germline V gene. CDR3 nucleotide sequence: TGTGCCAGCAGCTCAGCGGGACAGGCCTACGAGCAGTACTTC. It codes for CASSSAGQAYEQYF.

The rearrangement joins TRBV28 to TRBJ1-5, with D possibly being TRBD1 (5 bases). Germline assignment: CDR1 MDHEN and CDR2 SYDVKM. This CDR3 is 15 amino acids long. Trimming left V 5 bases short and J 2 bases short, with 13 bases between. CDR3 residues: CASSPRWGGNQPQHF. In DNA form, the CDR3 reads TGTGCCAGCAGTCCCCGATGGGGGGGCAATCAGCCCCAGCATTTT.

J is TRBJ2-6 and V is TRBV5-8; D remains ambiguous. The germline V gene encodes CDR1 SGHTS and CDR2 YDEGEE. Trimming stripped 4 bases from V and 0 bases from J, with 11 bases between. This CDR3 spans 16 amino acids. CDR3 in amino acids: CASSRYLYSGANVLTF. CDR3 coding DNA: TGTGCCAGCAGCCGGTATTTATACTCTGGGGCCAACGTCCTGACTTTC. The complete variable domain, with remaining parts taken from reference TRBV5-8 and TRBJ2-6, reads EAGVTQSPTHLIKTRGQQATLRCSPISGHTSVYWYQQALGLGLQFLLWYDEGEERNRGNFPPRFSGRQFPNYSSELNVNALELEDSALYLCASSRYLYSGANVLTFGAGSRLTVL.

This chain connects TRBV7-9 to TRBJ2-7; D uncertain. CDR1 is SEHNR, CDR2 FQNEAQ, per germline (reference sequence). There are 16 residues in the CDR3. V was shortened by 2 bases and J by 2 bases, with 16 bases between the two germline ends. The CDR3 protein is CASSLFRQILPYEQYF. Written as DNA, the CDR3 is TGTGCCAGCAGCTTATTCCGTCAGATACTACCCTACGAGCAGTACTTC.

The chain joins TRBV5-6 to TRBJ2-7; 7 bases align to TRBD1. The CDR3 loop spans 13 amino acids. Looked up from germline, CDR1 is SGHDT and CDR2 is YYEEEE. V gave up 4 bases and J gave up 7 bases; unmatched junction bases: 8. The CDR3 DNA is TGTGCCAGCAGCCTGCTCCGGGACAGTGAGCAGTACTTC. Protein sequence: CASSLLRDSEQYF.

For the CDR3, the DNA is TGCGCCAGCAGCCAAGCCAGGCCTGGAAACACCATATATTTT. Residues: CASSQARPGNTIYF. This chain connects TRBV4-3 to TRBJ1-3; D gene unclear. Germline values: CDR1 LGHNA, CDR2 YSLEER. The CDR3 spans 14 residues. V lost 1 base to trimming and J lost 2 bases, with 6 bases between them.

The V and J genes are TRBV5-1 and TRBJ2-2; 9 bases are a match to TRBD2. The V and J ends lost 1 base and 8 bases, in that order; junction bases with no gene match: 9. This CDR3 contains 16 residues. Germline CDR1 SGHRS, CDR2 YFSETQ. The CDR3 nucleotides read TGCGCCAGCAGCTTGATGACTAGCGGTGACGGGGGGGAGCTGTTTTTT. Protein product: CASSLMTSGDGGELFF.

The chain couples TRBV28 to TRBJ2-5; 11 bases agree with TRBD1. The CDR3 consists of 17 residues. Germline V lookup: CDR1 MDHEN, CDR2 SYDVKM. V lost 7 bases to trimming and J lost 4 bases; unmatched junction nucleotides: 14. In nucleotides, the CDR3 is TGTGCCAGCACCCCACCCCCGGGACAGGGGGTGGGAGAGACCCAGTACTTC. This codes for CASTPPPGQGVGETQYF.

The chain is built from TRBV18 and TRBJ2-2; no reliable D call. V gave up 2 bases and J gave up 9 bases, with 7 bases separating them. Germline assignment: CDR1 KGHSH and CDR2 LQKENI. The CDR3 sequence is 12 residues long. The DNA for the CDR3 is TGTGCCAGCTCACCAGACCCGAGGGAGCTGTTTTTT. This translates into CASSPDPRELFF.

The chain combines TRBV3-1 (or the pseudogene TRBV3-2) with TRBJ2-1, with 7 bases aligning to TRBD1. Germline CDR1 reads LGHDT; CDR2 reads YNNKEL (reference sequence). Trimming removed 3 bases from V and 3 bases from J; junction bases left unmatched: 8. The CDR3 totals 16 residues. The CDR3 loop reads CASSHVAGTVYNEQFF. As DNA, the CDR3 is TGTGCCAGCAGCCACGTGGCCGGGACAGTCTACAATGAGCAGTTCTTC.

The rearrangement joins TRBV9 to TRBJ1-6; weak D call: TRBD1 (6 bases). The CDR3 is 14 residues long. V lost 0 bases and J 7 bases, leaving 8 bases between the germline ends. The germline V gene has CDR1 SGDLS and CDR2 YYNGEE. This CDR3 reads CASSVAGANSPLHF. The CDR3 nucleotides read TGTGCCAGCAGCGTAGCGGGGGCGAATTCACCCCTCCACTTT.

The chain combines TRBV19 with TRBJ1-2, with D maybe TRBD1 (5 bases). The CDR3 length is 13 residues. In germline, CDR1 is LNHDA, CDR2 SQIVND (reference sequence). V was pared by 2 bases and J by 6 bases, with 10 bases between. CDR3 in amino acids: CASSIKEGHGYTF. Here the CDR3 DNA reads TGTGCCAGTAGTATAAAGGAGGGGCATGGCTACACCTTC.

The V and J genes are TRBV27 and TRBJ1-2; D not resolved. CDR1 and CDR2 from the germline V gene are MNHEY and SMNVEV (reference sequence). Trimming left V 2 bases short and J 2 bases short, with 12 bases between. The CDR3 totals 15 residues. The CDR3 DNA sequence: TGTGCCAGCAGTTTACGTCCCTCTCAAAACTATGGCTACACCTTC. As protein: CASSLRPSQNYGYTF.